The rows below give T cell receptor beta chains drawn from one sample of a study of cytomegalovirus exposure and HLA in healthy donors. Method: immunoSEQ multiplex PCR; TCRdb's copy keeps in-frame clones and lacks some. The sample holds some 120,000 clones, roughly 68% seen once. The sequenced material came from PBMCs. These TCRs come from a woman aged 45 to 65 in good health and CMV-seropositive. CDR3s include the opening cysteine and the closing phenylalanine or tryptophan. Fields, in order: V gene, J gene, CDR3 length, D gene, clone size, CDR3 DNA, CDR3 protein. A D gene is named only where the DNA matches it firmly. Expanded clones are given a class, and other clones once, few, many or no size at all.

v_gene: TRBV27
j_gene: TRBJ2-1
len: 20
d_gene: TRBD1
abundance: .
CDR3nt: TGTGCCAGCAGTTTATCGGTCGGTTGGGGACAGGTGAGCTCCTACAATGAGCAGTTCTTC
CDR3aa: CASSLSVGWGQVSSYNEQFF

v_gene: TRBV25-1
j_gene: TRBJ2-3
len: 15
d_gene: TRBD2
abundance: .
CDR3nt: TGTGCCAGCCTAGCAGGGGCTAGCGGGGGCTATACGCAGTATTTT
CDR3aa: CASLAGASGGYTQYF

v_gene: TRBV29-1
j_gene: TRBJ1-1
len: 11
d_gene: .
abundance: .
CDR3nt: TGCAGCGGGGGGCCCCCCACTGAAGCTTTCTTT
CDR3aa: CSGGPPTEAFF

v_gene: TRBV12-5
j_gene: TRBJ2-5
len: 13
d_gene: .
abundance: .
CDR3nt: TGTGCTAGTGGTACGACAGACCAAGAGACCCAGTACTTC
CDR3aa: CASGTTDQETQYF

v_gene: TRBV19
j_gene: TRBJ1-4
len: 13
d_gene: .
abundance: once
CDR3nt: TGTGCCAGTAGTATAGGTCAACAGGGCGAACTGTTTTTT
CDR3aa: CASSIGQQGELFF

v_gene: TRBV9
j_gene: TRBJ2-5
len: 18
d_gene: TRBD2
abundance: .
CDR3nt: TGTGCCAGCAGCGTAGATCCCCCAGGAGCGGGGGTTCGAGAGACCCAGTACTTC
CDR3aa: CASSVDPPGAGVRETQYF

v_gene: TRBV11-3
j_gene: TRBJ2-6
len: 18
d_gene: TRBD1
abundance: once
CDR3nt: TGTGCCAGCAGCCATACAGGGGCCGTAGCCTCTGGGGCCAACGTCCTGACTTTC
CDR3aa: CASSHTGAVASGANVLTF

v_gene: TRBV6-6
j_gene: TRBJ2-2
len: 14
d_gene: TRBD2
abundance: once
CDR3nt: TGTGCCAGCATTGCGGGGGGGCTGATCGGGGAGCTGTTTTTT
CDR3aa: CASIAGGLIGELFF

v_gene: TRBV2
j_gene: TRBJ2-3
len: 14
d_gene: .
abundance: .
CDR3nt: TGTGCCAGCAGTGGGGGGGTGGGCACAGATACGCAGTATTTT
CDR3aa: CASSGGVGTDTQYF

v_gene: TRBV10-3
j_gene: TRBJ2-7
len: 12
d_gene: TRBD2
abundance: .
CDR3nt: TGTGCCATCAAGTCGGGGGGAAGCGAGCAGTACTTC
CDR3aa: CAIKSGGSEQYF

v_gene: TRBV18
j_gene: TRBJ2-5
len: 13
d_gene: .
abundance: once
CDR3nt: TGTGCCAGCTCTGTACTGCGGGCCGGGACCCAGTACTTC
CDR3aa: CASSVLRAGTQYF

v_gene: TRBV25-1
j_gene: TRBJ2-5
len: 12
d_gene: TRBD1
abundance: .
CDR3nt: TGTGCCAGTCGGACAGGGCAAGAGACCCAGTACTTC
CDR3aa: CASRTGQETQYF

v_gene: TRBV7-9
j_gene: TRBJ2-3
len: 15
d_gene: .
abundance: .
CDR3nt: TGTGCCAGCAGCTCAAAAGGCGGGGGCACAGATACGCAGTATTTT
CDR3aa: CASSSKGGGTDTQYF

v_gene: TRBV19
j_gene: TRBJ2-7
len: 14
d_gene: .
abundance: .
CDR3nt: TGTGCCAGTAGTAGGGCTAGCGTAACCTACGAGCAGTACTTC
CDR3aa: CASSRASVTYEQYF

v_gene: TRBV6-1
j_gene: TRBJ1-2
len: 12
d_gene: TRBD1
abundance: .
CDR3nt: TGTGCCAGCAGTCCGGGACAGGCTGGCTACACCTTC
CDR3aa: CASSPGQAGYTF

v_gene: TRBV6-5
j_gene: TRBJ2-6
len: 14
d_gene: TRBD1
abundance: .
CDR3nt: TGTGCCAGCAATGAGGGGGCGATGGGCAACGTCCTGACTTTC
CDR3aa: CASNEGAMGNVLTF

v_gene: TRBV19
j_gene: TRBJ2-3
len: 14
d_gene: .
abundance: .
CDR3nt: TGTGCCAGTAAAGTGAATGAGGCGGCAGATACGCAGTATTTT
CDR3aa: CASKVNEAADTQYF

v_gene: TRBV5-1
j_gene: TRBJ1-3
len: 17
d_gene: TRBD1
abundance: .
CDR3nt: TGCGCCAGCAGCTTGGGACCGACAGGGCCCTCTGGAAACACCATATATTTT
CDR3aa: CASSLGPTGPSGNTIYF

v_gene: TRBV20-1
j_gene: TRBJ2-7
len: 11
d_gene: .
abundance: .
CDR3nt: TGCAGTGCCCAACAGGGCGTCGAGCAGTACTTC
CDR3aa: CSAQQGVEQYF

v_gene: TRBV5-5
j_gene: TRBJ1-1
len: 16
d_gene: .
abundance: few
CDR3nt: TGTGCCAGCAGCTTGTCAGCGGCCAGCGCAAACACTGAAGCTTTCTTT
CDR3aa: CASSLSAASANTEAFF

v_gene: TRBV10-1
j_gene: TRBJ2-1
len: 15
d_gene: .
abundance: few
CDR3nt: TGCGCCAGCAGTGAAGGGTGGGGGGGCCGGGATGAGCAGTTCTTC
CDR3aa: CASSEGWGGRDEQFF

v_gene: TRBV6-5
j_gene: TRBJ1-6
len: 13
d_gene: .
abundance: once
CDR3nt: TGTGCCAGCAGCCGCGGGGCGGATTCACCCCTCCACTTT
CDR3aa: CASSRGADSPLHF

v_gene: TRBV7-2
j_gene: TRBJ2-3
len: 12
d_gene: .
abundance: .
CDR3nt: TGTGCCAGCAGCTTAGACGGAGATACGCAGTATTTT
CDR3aa: CASSLDGDTQYF

v_gene: TRBV7-2
j_gene: TRBJ2-3
len: 17
d_gene: .
abundance: .
CDR3nt: TGTGCCAGCAGCTCTCTAGGGGGTAACAGCTTAAGGGATACGCAGTATTTT
CDR3aa: CASSSLGGNSLRDTQYF

v_gene: TRBV11-3
j_gene: TRBJ1-1
len: 15
d_gene: .
abundance: .
CDR3nt: TGTGCCAGCAGGGGAACGTGGGGGGGGAACACTGAAGCTTTCTTT
CDR3aa: CASRGTWGGNTEAFF

v_gene: TRBV14
j_gene: TRBJ1-1
len: 15
d_gene: .
abundance: .
CDR3nt: TGTGCCAGCAGCCAAGGCGCAGGGTGGAACACTGAAGCTTTCTTT
CDR3aa: CASSQGAGWNTEAFF

v_gene: TRBV18
j_gene: TRBJ1-4
len: 15
d_gene: TRBD1
abundance: few
CDR3nt: TGTGCCAGCTCAACAGGGGGCATAGCTAATGAAAAACTGTTTTTT
CDR3aa: CASSTGGIANEKLFF

v_gene: TRBV30
j_gene: TRBJ2-3
len: 14
d_gene: TRBD2
abundance: .
CDR3nt: TGTGCCTGGAGTACAACTAGCGGGGGAGGTACGCAGTATTTT
CDR3aa: CAWSTTSGGGTQYF

v_gene: TRBV19
j_gene: TRBJ2-5
len: 14
d_gene: .
abundance: .
CDR3nt: TGTGCCAGTTCAAACGGGGGTATCCAAGAGACCCAGTACTTC
CDR3aa: CASSNGGIQETQYF

v_gene: TRBV2
j_gene: TRBJ2-4
len: 14
d_gene: TRBD2
abundance: once
CDR3nt: TGTGCCAGCGTGAGTTCACCGGGAGGGAACATTCAGTACTTC
CDR3aa: CASVSSPGGNIQYF

v_gene: TRBV30
j_gene: TRBJ1-6
len: 13
d_gene: .
abundance: few
CDR3nt: TGTGCCTGGTTACAAGGAGGGGCATCACCCCTCCACTTT
CDR3aa: CAWLQGGASPLHF

v_gene: TRBV7-2
j_gene: TRBJ2-7
len: 15
d_gene: TRBD2
abundance: .
CDR3nt: TGTGCCAGCAGAGCTGGACTAGCGGGGCACTACGAGCAGTACTTC
CDR3aa: CASRAGLAGHYEQYF

v_gene: TRBV10-3
j_gene: TRBJ2-2
len: 15
d_gene: TRBD1
abundance: once
CDR3nt: TGTGCCATCAATGACAGGGGTCCGGGTACCGGGGAGCTGTTTTTT
CDR3aa: CAINDRGPGTGELFF

v_gene: TRBV7-7
j_gene: TRBJ2-3
len: 16
d_gene: TRBD2
abundance: .
CDR3nt: TGTGCCAGCAGCCCCTCCCTAGCGGGGGGCACAGATACGCAGTATTTT
CDR3aa: CASSPSLAGGTDTQYF

v_gene: TRBV5-1
j_gene: TRBJ2-3
len: 12
d_gene: TRBD2
abundance: .
CDR3nt: TGCGCCAGCAGCTTGCTAGCGGGGGTGAAGTATTTT
CDR3aa: CASSLLAGVKYF

v_gene: TRBV7-9
j_gene: TRBJ2-3
len: 15
d_gene: .
abundance: once
CDR3nt: TGTGCCAGCAGCTTAGGGTCAGGGGCCGGAGATACGCAGTATTTT
CDR3aa: CASSLGSGAGDTQYF

v_gene: TRBV11-2
j_gene: TRBJ1-1
len: 15
d_gene: TRBD1
abundance: .
CDR3nt: TGTGCCAGCAACCGGGACAGGGGGCAAGACACTGAAGCTTTCTTT
CDR3aa: CASNRDRGQDTEAFF

v_gene: TRBV6-5
j_gene: TRBJ1-6
len: 15
d_gene: TRBD1
abundance: .
CDR3nt: TGTGCCAGCAGTTTGACAGGGAGCTTTAATTCACCCCTCCACTTT
CDR3aa: CASSLTGSFNSPLHF

v_gene: TRBV5-6
j_gene: TRBJ1-4
len: 14
d_gene: TRBD1
abundance: .
CDR3nt: TGTGCCAGCAGCTTACAGGGGTTGGGTGAAAAACTGTTTTTT
CDR3aa: CASSLQGLGEKLFF

v_gene: TRBV6-4
j_gene: TRBJ1-1
len: 13
d_gene: .
abundance: .
CDR3nt: TGTGCCAGTAAGGCGGGATTGAACACTGAAGCTTTCTTT
CDR3aa: CASKAGLNTEAFF

v_gene: TRBV25-1
j_gene: TRBJ2-7
len: 16
d_gene: .
abundance: .
CDR3nt: TGTGCCAGCAGTGGAGGGGGGGGGACACCTAACTACGAGCAGTACTTC
CDR3aa: CASSGGGGTPNYEQYF

v_gene: TRBV7-9
j_gene: TRBJ2-5
len: 16
d_gene: TRBD2
abundance: .
CDR3nt: TGTGCCAGCAGCTCCTCCACTAGCGGGGGCCAAGAGACCCAGTACTTC
CDR3aa: CASSSSTSGGQETQYF

v_gene: TRBV15
j_gene: TRBJ2-1
len: 15
d_gene: TRBD1
abundance: .
CDR3nt: TGTGCCACCAGCAGAGGGGACAGGGGTAGCAATGAGCAGTTCTTC
CDR3aa: CATSRGDRGSNEQFF

v_gene: TRBV11-3
j_gene: TRBJ2-1
len: 15
d_gene: .
abundance: .
CDR3nt: TGTGCCAGCAGCTCACATAAGGGGTCCTACAATGAGCAGTTCTTC
CDR3aa: CASSSHKGSYNEQFF

v_gene: TRBV6-5
j_gene: TRBJ2-7
len: 16
d_gene: TRBD1
abundance: .
CDR3nt: TGTGCCAGCAGTTACACGGGACAGGGGACCTCCTACGAGCAGTACTTC
CDR3aa: CASSYTGQGTSYEQYF

v_gene: TRBV7-9
j_gene: TRBJ1-1
len: 12
d_gene: .
abundance: .
CDR3nt: TGTGCCAGCAGCTTAGTAGAATCTGAAGCTTTCTTT
CDR3aa: CASSLVESEAFF

v_gene: TRBV7-6
j_gene: TRBJ2-3
len: 16
d_gene: .
abundance: .
CDR3nt: TGTGCCAGCAGCTTGGGTTCGGGGGGCGGGTCAGATACGCAGTATTTT
CDR3aa: CASSLGSGGGSDTQYF